The 30 T cell receptor beta chains below all came from one sample that was sequenced in a study of PD-L1 blockade in urothelial cancer. The table came from immunoSEQ multiplex PCR; TCRdb's copy has only in-frame clones and leaves some out. The sample holds some 79,000 clones, roughly 82% seen once. This material consisted of PBMCs, taken around atezolizumab (anti-PD-L1) treatment. The receptors were gathered from a man between 70 and 80 years old with urothelial cancer.

A single count supports this clone. The chain carries TRBV4-3 and TRBJ2-1; 11 bases map to TRBD1. V shed 4 bases and J 9 bases; nucleotides not matched to a gene: 8. Germline V lookup: CDR1 LGHNA, CDR2 YSLEER. The CDR3 has 15 amino acids. DNA of the CDR3: TGCGCCAGCAGCCCCACCGGGACAGGGGGACGTGAGCAGTTCTTC. Translating gives CASSPTGTGGREQFF.

The chain uses TRBV4-3 and TRBJ2-1; D is possibly TRBD2 (5 bases). V was pared by 0 bases and J by 7 bases, with 7 bases between. The CDR3 has 13 amino acids. Germline values: CDR1 LGHNA, CDR2 YSLEER. CDR3 nucleotides: TGCGCCAGCAGCCAAGAATCGGGGAATGAGCAGTTCTTC. Translated: CASSQESGNEQFF.

This clone occurred many times. The V call is TRBV7-8, the J call TRBJ2-1; 7 nucleotides agree with TRBD1. Unmatched junction bases numbered 0, after V lost 0 bases and J lost 4 bases. From germline, CDR1 is SGHVS and CDR2 FQNEAQ. The CDR3 covers 14 residues. The CDR3 is CASSLADRYNEQFF. CDR3 in DNA: TGTGCCAGCAGCTTAGCGGACAGGTACAATGAGCAGTTCTTC. Full variable domain (rest looked up from reference TRBV7-8 and TRBJ2-1): GAGVSQSPRYKVAKRGQDVALRCDPISGHVSLFWYQQALGQGPEFLTYFQNEAQLDKSGLPSDRFFAERPEGSVSTLKIQRTQQEDSAVYLCASSLADRYNEQFFGPGTRLTVL.

This chain connects TRBV7-2 to TRBJ2-1; perhaps TRBD1 as D (5 bases). The CDR3 covers 12 residues. The germline gives CDR1 SGHTA, CDR2 FQGNSA. V lost 4 bases and J 14 bases, leaving 15 bases between the germline ends. CDR3 in amino acids: CASSSRQGVKFF. In DNA form, the CDR3 reads TGTGCCAGCAGCTCCCGGCAGGGTGTCAAGTTCTTC. Full variable domain (rest looked up from reference TRBV7-2 and TRBJ2-1): GAGVSQSPSNKVTEKGKDVELRCDPISGHTALYWYRQSLGQGLEFLIYFQGNSAPDKSGLPSDRFSAERTGGSVSTLTIQRTQQEDSAVYLCASSSRQGVKFFGPGTRLTVL.

This clone was counted once. V and J are TRBV18 and TRBJ2-1; 13 bases fit TRBD2. V shed 3 bases and J 2 bases; nucleotides not matched to a gene: 4. Germline loops: CDR1 KGHSH, CDR2 LQKENI. The CDR3 covers 17 residues. CDR3 amino acids: CASSPWTSGSTYNEQFF. CDR3 in DNA: TGTGCCAGCTCACCTTGGACTAGCGGGAGCACCTACAATGAGCAGTTCTTC.

J is TRBJ2-2 and V is TRBV10-3, with 10 bases fitting TRBD1. The trim removed 0 bases at V and 5 bases at J, leaving 3 bases unmatched. Germline lookup yields CDR1 ENHRY and CDR2 SYGVKD. This CDR3 comprises 16 residues. The CDR3 loop is CAISESGTGVTGELFF. The DNA of the CDR3 is TGTGCCATCAGTGAGTCGGGGACAGGGGTGACCGGGGAGCTGTTTTTT.

This clone was counted only a few times. The chain uses TRBV19 and TRBJ2-7; TRBD1 matches at 7 bases. V lost 5 bases, J lost 3 bases, and 1 base stayed unmatched. The CDR3 contains 12 residues. The germline V gene has CDR1 LNHDA and CDR2 SQIVND (reference sequence). The CDR3 protein is CASSGTDYEQYF. The CDR3 DNA follows: TGTGCCAGTAGTGGGACAGACTACGAGCAGTACTTC.

The chain combines TRBV5-6 with TRBJ2-1, with 7 bases matching TRBD1. The V gene's germline CDR1 is SGHDT and CDR2 YYEEEE. The CDR3 runs to 15 residues. V gave up 4 bases and J gave up 11 bases; unmatched junction bases: 15. The DNA for the CDR3 is TGTGCCAGCAGCCTGAAAATATTCGGACAGGACAAGCAGTTCTTC. This sequence encodes CASSLKIFGQDKQFF.

V is TRBV7-2 and J is TRBJ2-1, with D tentatively TRBD2 (5 bases). This CDR3 has 15 amino acids. V was clipped by 0 bases and J by 2 bases, with 8 bases between them. Germline CDR1 is SGHTA and CDR2 is FQGNSA. The CDR3 reads CASSLAGVTYNEQFF. CDR3 nucleotides: TGTGCCAGCAGCTTAGCGGGAGTGACCTACAATGAGCAGTTCTTC.

The V gene is TRBV13, the J gene TRBJ1-2; 9 bases fit TRBD1. V lost 1 base, J lost 8 bases, and 5 bases stayed unmatched. Germline loops: CDR1 PRHDT, CDR2 FYEKMQ (reference sequence). CDR3 length: 14 amino acids. The CDR3 reads CASSLAGTGWGYTF. Written as DNA, the CDR3 is TGTGCCAGCAGCTTAGCCGGGACAGGGTGGGGCTACACCTTC. Using reference TRBV13 and TRBJ1-2 for the parts outside the CDR3, the full variable domain is AAGVIQSPRHLIKEKRETATLKCYPIPRHDTVYWYQQGPGQDPQFLISFYEKMQSDKGSIPDRFSAQQFSDYHSELNMSSLELGDSALYFCASSLAGTGWGYTFGSGTRLTVV.

This clone has a handful of counts. The chain carries TRBV27 and TRBJ2-3; TRBD2 matches 7 bases. The V segment lost 8 bases and the J segment 0 bases; nucleotides outside the gene matches: 11. Germline V gene lookup returns CDR1 MNHEY and CDR2 SMNVEV (reference sequence). The CDR3 contains 16 residues. CDR3 DNA: TGTGCCAGCTCCCAAGGAGCGGGATTTAGCACAGATACGCAGTATTTT. It specifies CASSQGAGFSTDTQYF.

CDR3 region: CASSQGLAGGLTGELFF. The DNA of the CDR3 is TGCGCCAGCAGCCAAGGACTAGCGGGAGGATTGACCGGGGAGCTGTTTTTT. The chain employs TRBV4-1 and TRBJ2-2, with 13 bases fitting TRBD2. The junction had 4 bases not matched to a gene; V was cut back by 1 base and J by 5 bases. CDR1 is MGHRA and CDR2 is YSYEKL in the germline V gene. This CDR3 has 17 amino acids.

V and J are TRBV4-3 and TRBJ2-1; 8 nucleotides line up with TRBD2. The CDR3 sequence is 16 residues long. Per germline, CDR1 LGHNA and CDR2 YSLEER. Trimming at V came to 3 bases and at J to 4 bases, leaving 8 bases not matched to a gene. The CDR3 DNA follows: TGCGCCAGCAGCCATCCCGAAGCGGGAGCGTACAATGAGCAGTTCTTC. Its translation is CASSHPEAGAYNEQFF.

Only a few counts were recorded for this clone. The genes are TRBV11-2 and TRBJ2-7, with D unclear. V was pared by 3 bases and J by 0 bases, with 9 bases between. The CDR3 loop spans 14 amino acids. The germline gives CDR1 SGHAT, CDR2 FQNNGV. Here the CDR3 DNA reads TGTGCCAGCAGCTTCGGAACTACCTCCTACGAGCAGTACTTC. Translating gives CASSFGTTSYEQYF.

The chain joins TRBV19 to TRBJ1-1; D is unresolved. CDR1 LNHDA and CDR2 SQIVND come from the germline V gene (reference sequence). This CDR3 has 13 amino acids. V dropped 5 bases and J dropped 4 bases, with 11 bases sitting between them. The CDR3: CASSSQVTTEAFF. The CDR3 DNA reads as TGTGCCAGTAGTTCCCAGGTTACCACTGAAGCTTTCTTT.

This chain joins TRBV7-2 and TRBJ1-5, with D perhaps matching TRBD1 (5 bases). Trimming took off 1 base at V and 6 bases at J, with 13 bases between the two ends. Germline assignment: CDR1 SGHTA and CDR2 FQGNSA. This CDR3 has 15 amino acids. CDR3 nucleotide sequence: TGTGCCAGCAGCTTAGTACAGGAGAAGGGTCAGCCCCAGCATTTT. Translation: CASSLVQEKGQPQHF.

V gene TRBV4-1 combines with J gene TRBJ2-3; 9 bases align to TRBD2. Germline CDR1 is MGHRA and CDR2 is YSYEKL. The CDR3 runs 17 residues. J gave up 4 bases and V 0 bases, and 8 bases lay outside the gene matches. The CDR3 here is CASSQDLRGGAPDTQYF. The CDR3 region has the DNA TGCGCCAGCAGCCAAGATCTTCGCGGGGGGGCCCCAGATACGCAGTATTTT.

The chain combines TRBV5-1 with TRBJ1-1; 7 bases agree with TRBD1. In germline, CDR1 is SGHRS, CDR2 YFSETQ. Trimming cost V 0 bases and J 5 bases; bases outside gene matches: 10. The CDR3 loop spans 16 amino acids. CDR3 loop: CASSLVTGRYDTEAFF. In DNA form, the CDR3 reads TGCGCCAGCAGCTTGGTGACAGGGAGGTATGATACTGAAGCTTTCTTT.

This clone was picked up a small number of times. The chain uses TRBV4-2 and TRBJ2-7; 7 bases fit TRBD2. Germline assignment: CDR1 LGHNA and CDR2 YNFKEQ. J gave up 3 bases and V 4 bases, and 12 bases lay outside the gene matches. The CDR3 has 16 amino acids. The CDR3 spells CASSPSLGGRSYEQYF. The CDR3 DNA is TGTGCCAGCAGCCCATCCCTTGGCGGGAGAAGCTACGAGCAGTACTTC.

This chain uses TRBV5-1 with TRBJ2-2; possible D gene TRBD1, 6 bases. Trimming took off 4 bases at V and 6 bases at J, with 16 bases between the two ends. The CDR3 runs to 15 residues. Germline V lookup: CDR1 SGHRS, CDR2 YFSETQ. Here the CDR3 reads CASSPSRGGAGELFF. In nucleotides, the CDR3 is TGCGCCAGCAGCCCGTCCAGAGGGGGAGCCGGGGAGCTGTTTTTT.

The rearrangement links TRBV19 to TRBJ1-2, with D hard to call. V shed 7 bases and J shed 4 bases, with 19 bases lying between them. Germline V gene sequence: CDR1 LNHDA, CDR2 SQIVND (reference sequence). There are 15 residues in the CDR3. This CDR3 is CASTNRGMEGYGYTF. The CDR3 nucleotides are TGTGCCAGTACCAACCGTGGTATGGAGGGCTATGGCTACACCTTC. The whole variable domain, remainder taken from reference TRBV19 and TRBJ1-2, is DGGITQSPKYLFRKEGQNVTLSCEQNLNHDAMYWYRQDPGQGLRLIYYSQIVNDFQKGDIAEGYSVSREKKESFPLTVTSAQKNPTAFYLCASTNRGMEGYGYTFGSGTRLTVV.

This chain uses TRBV5-6 with TRBJ2-5; D is undetermined. Trimming stripped 1 base from V and 0 bases from J, with 4 bases between. CDR1 is SGHDT and CDR2 is YYEEEE in the germline V gene. The CDR3 is 13 residues long. In nucleotides, the CDR3 is TGTGCCAGCAGCTTGTTCGACCAAGAGACCCAGTACTTC. It specifies CASSLFDQETQYF. Full variable domain (remainder filled in from reference TRBV5-6 and TRBJ2-5): DAGVTQSPTHLIKTRGQQVTLRCSPKSGHDTVSWYQQALGQGPQFIFQYYEEEERQRGNFPDRFSGHQFPNYSSELNVNALLLGDSALYLCASSLFDQETQYFGPGTRLLVL.

The chain couples TRBV2 to TRBJ2-7; TRBD1 is a possible D gene (6 bases). The CDR3 is made up of 11 amino acids. Trimming removed 6 bases from V and 3 bases from J, with 6 bases in between. CDR1 and CDR2 from the germline V gene are SNHLY and FYNNEI. The CDR3 loop is CASRDSYEQYF. The CDR3 nucleotides are TGTGCCAGCAGGGACAGCTACGAGCAGTACTTC.

V and J are TRBV5-1 and TRBJ1-3; TRBD1 is a possible D gene (5 bases). Germline lookup yields CDR1 SGHRS and CDR2 YFSETQ. This CDR3 has 15 amino acids. V dropped 4 bases and J dropped 8 bases, with 19 bases sitting between them. The chain's CDR3 is CASSPGGGDEDTIYF. CDR3 nucleotides: TGCGCCAGCAGCCCTGGGGGAGGGGATGAAGACACCATATATTTT. The entire variable domain, with the rest obtained from reference TRBV5-1 and TRBJ1-3, is as follows: KAGVTQTPRYLIKTRGQQVTLSCSPISGHRSVSWYQQTPGQGLQFLFEYFSETQRNKGNFPGRFSGRQFSNSRSEMNVSTLELGDSALYLCASSPGGGDEDTIYFGEGSWLTVV.

The genes are TRBV19 and TRBJ2-5, with TRBD1 identical over 7 bases. Per germline, CDR1 LNHDA and CDR2 SQIVND (reference sequence). The CDR3 has 13 amino acids. V lost 4 bases to trimming and J lost 14 bases; unmatched junction nucleotides: 13. For the CDR3, the DNA is TGTGCCAGTAGTACCGCGGCCGGGACAGCCCCCTACTTC. Translating gives CASSTAAGTAPYF.

The rearrangement joins TRBV5-1 to TRBJ2-2, with D possibly matching TRBD1 (6 bases). Trimming left V 3 bases short and J 2 bases short, with 11 bases between. The CDR3 sequence is 15 residues long. The germline V gene has CDR1 SGHRS and CDR2 YFSETQ. The CDR3 is CASSSKTGNTGELFF. The DNA of the CDR3 is TGCGCCAGCAGCTCGAAGACAGGTAACACCGGGGAGCTGTTTTTT.

This clone has more than one count but fewer than ten. V usage is TRBV12-5 and J usage is TRBJ1-5, with TRBD1 matching 7 bases. CDR1 is LGHNT, CDR2 FRNRAP, per germline. The CDR3 is 15 amino acids. After removal of 1 base from V and 7 bases from J, the junction contained 7 bases not matched to a gene. CDR3 sequence: CASGLGDRVIQPQHF. CDR3 in DNA: TGTGCTAGTGGTTTGGGAGACAGGGTGATCCAGCCCCAGCATTTT.

The CDR3 sequence is CASRVDLSYNEQFF. The CDR3 DNA is TGTGCCAGCCGGGTCGACCTATCCTACAATGAGCAGTTCTTC. The chain recombines TRBV6-4 with TRBJ2-1; no firm D call. This CDR3 comprises 14 residues. Germline loops: CDR1 MRHNA, CDR2 SNTAGT. The V end was cut by 8 bases, the J end by 1 base, with 12 bases between.

The chain combines TRBV12-5 with TRBJ2-3, with TRBD1 matching over 8 bases. CDR1 and CDR2 from the germline V gene are LGHNT and FRNRAP. The CDR3 is 14 amino acids. V was clipped by 6 bases and J by 6 bases; unmatched bases: 8. CDR3: CASGGQALGDTQYF. CDR3 coding DNA: TGTGCTAGTGGGGGACAGGCCCTTGGGGATACGCAGTATTTT. Complete variable domain (other parts from reference TRBV12-5 and TRBJ2-3): DARVTQTPRHKVTEMGQEVTMRCQPILGHNTVFWYRQTMMQGLELLAYFRNRAPLDDSGMPKDRFSAEMPDATLATLKIQPSEPRDSAVYFCASGGQALGDTQYFGPGTRLTVL.

This clone was detected only a few times. This chain uses TRBV10-1 with TRBJ2-7; no firm D call. Germline V CDR1 and CDR2: WNHNN, SYGVQD (reference sequence). CDR3 length: 16 residues. The ends were cut back, 5 bases at V and 6 bases at J, with 23 bases in the middle. The CDR3 sequence: CASSPSRLGSLGEQYF. The CDR3 bases are TGCGCCAGCAGTCCCAGCAGGTTGGGTTCCTTGGGCGAGCAGTACTTC.